Listed below are T cell receptor beta chains from one sample, sequenced in a study of neoadjuvant anti-PD-1 for oral cavity cancer. Data came from immunoSEQ multiplex PCR; TCRdb stores just in-frame clones and leaves some out. The sample gives 15,000 to 20,000 clones, approximately 70% of which show up once; about 2.6% is in the top ten. The sample was PBMCs, taken before nivolumab (anti-PD-1) treatment. Source of these receptors: a person between 40 and 85 years old with oral cavity squamous cell carcinoma. The CDR3 runs from the conserved cysteine through the conserved F or W. A D gene is named only where the DNA matches it firmly. Only some rows state a clone size, as once, few, many or a class for expanded clones.

d_gene | abundance | j_gene | v_gene | CDR3nt | CDR3aa
TRBD1 | - | TRBJ2-5 | TRBV7-3 | TGTGCCAGCAGCGCGGCGACAGGGGGTTGGGAGACCCAGTACTTC | CASSAATGGWETQYF
TRBD2 | - | TRBJ2-1 | TRBV10-1 | TGCGCCAGGCGCCCCCCCCAACTAGCGGGAGAGGGTGAGCAGTTCTTC | CARRPPQLAGEGEQFF
- | - | TRBJ2-5 | TRBV25-1 | TGTGCCAGCAGTGATATGACCCAGTACTTC | CASSDMTQYF
TRBD1 | few | TRBJ1-2 | TRBV6-6 | TGTGCCAGCAGTACCCGGGACAGGGGGGTTGATTATGGCTACACCTTC | CASSTRDRGVDYGYTF
- | - | TRBJ2-2 | TRBV5-1 | TGCGCCAGCAGCTTGTTCTCTAGCGCGGGCACCGGGGAGCTGTTTTTT | CASSLFSSAGTGELFF
TRBD2 | - | TRBJ2-5 | TRBV29-1 | TGCAGCGTTGAAGTAGGGACTAGCGGGCACCAAGAGACCCAGTACTTC | CSVEVGTSGHQETQYF
TRBD2 | few | TRBJ2-7 | TRBV7-6 | TGTGCCAGCAGCCCTCAGCGGGAGAATCTGTACTTC | CASSPQRENLYF
- | - | TRBJ1-2 | TRBV2 | TGTGCCAGCAGAGGCGTTTGGGATGGCTACACCTTC | CASRGVWDGYTF
TRBD1 | - | TRBJ2-5 | TRBV30 | TGTGCCTGGGCGACAGGGAGTTGGGAGACCCAGTACTTC | CAWATGSWETQYF
- | - | TRBJ2-5 | TRBV30 | TGTGCCTGGAGTCCAGGCCAAGAGACCCAGTACTTC | CAWSPGQETQYF
- | - | TRBJ2-7 | TRBV6-5 | TGTGCCAGCGGGAGGTTGTCCTCAAAGGCCGAGCAGTACTTC | CASGRLSSKAEQYF
- | - | TRBJ1-1 | TRBV11-2 | TGTGCCAGCAGCTTAGCGGAGGGGAGCACTGAAGCTTTCTTT | CASSLAEGSTEAFF
- | once | TRBJ1-2 | TRBV29-1 | TGCAGCGTTGAGAGGGTGCTTAAAGGGGGCTACACCTTC | CSVERVLKGGYTF
- | once | TRBJ1-2 | TRBV7-9 | TGTGCCAGCAGCTTAGTAATTATGGAGGGGAACTATGGCTACACCTTC | CASSLVIMEGNYGYTF
- | - | TRBJ2-1 | TRBV11-3 | TGTGCCAGCAGCTTAGTTGGCAGGGGCAATGAGCAGTTCTTC | CASSLVGRGNEQFF
TRBD2 | once | TRBJ2-7 | TRBV6-1 | TGTGCCAGCAGACTGGGACTAGGCTCCTACGAGCAGTACTTC | CASRLGLGSYEQYF
TRBD1 | - | TRBJ2-1 | TRBV25-1 | TGTGCCAGCAACCGACAGGGGTTTGGCGATGAGCAGTTCTTC | CASNRQGFGDEQFF
- | once | TRBJ2-3 | TRBV14 | TGTGCCAGCAGCCTACCCGGGCCAGGGGCCCGTTATACGCAGTATTTT | CASSLPGPGARYTQYF
- | - | TRBJ2-7 | TRBV10-3 | TGTGCCATCACCTCGCCCCGACTAGAGGGTTACGAGCAGTACTTC | CAITSPRLEGYEQYF
TRBD2 | - | TRBJ2-7 | TRBV27 | TGTGCCGGCAGTTTAAAGGCGGGAGGCACTTACGAGCAGTACTTC | CAGSLKAGGTYEQYF
TRBD1 | - | TRBJ1-3 | TRBV5-1 | TGCGCCAGCAGCTTGGGGACAGGGAGAGGAAACACCATATATTTT | CASSLGTGRGNTIYF
TRBD2 | - | TRBJ2-3 | TRBV2 | TGTGCCAGCAGTCGGACTAGCGGATCTAGCACAGATACGCAGTATTTT | CASSRTSGSSTDTQYF
- | - | TRBJ2-7 | TRBV25-1 | TGTGCCAGCAGCTTTTTACACGAGCAGTACTTC | CASSFLHEQYF
TRBD1 | - | TRBJ1-4 | TRBV5-1 | TGCGCCAGCAGTTGGGACAGGGACGGAGGAAAACTGTTTTTT | CASSWDRDGGKLFF
TRBD1 | - | TRBJ2-1 | TRBV10-3 | TGTGCCATCAGTCCCCTTGACAGGGGAGGTAATGAGCAGTTCTTC | CAISPLDRGGNEQFF
- | - | TRBJ1-2 | TRBV30 | TGTGCCTGGAGTGTATGGATCGGGACTGGCTGGGACTATGGCTACACCTTC | CAWSVWIGTGWDYGYTF
TRBD1 | - | TRBJ2-5 | TRBV2 | TGTGCCAGCAGCAAGGGACAGGGGTTCGGAGAGACCCAGTACTTC | CASSKGQGFGETQYF
- | few | TRBJ1-1 | TRBV10-1 | TGCGCCAGCAGTGAGTCAGGGAAAGACCAAGCTTTCTTT | CASSESGKDQAFF
TRBD2 | - | TRBJ2-5 | TRBV28 | TGTGCCAGCCGGACTAGCGTTCAGACCCAGTACTTC | CASRTSVQTQYF
- | - | TRBJ2-2 | TRBV7-2 | TGTGCCAGCAGCTTAGTCAGAGCCGGGGAGCTGTTTTTT | CASSLVRAGELFF
- | - | TRBJ2-2 | TRBV13 | TGTGCCAGCAGCCCAGACTACCATAGGGGGACCGGGGAGCTGTTTTTT | CASSPDYHRGTGELFF
- | - | TRBJ2-3 | TRBV10-3 | TGTGCCATCAGCAAAGACCCCACAGATACGCAGTATTTT | CAISKDPTDTQYF
TRBD2 | - | TRBJ2-7 | TRBV30 | TGTGCCTGGAGTCCCACTAGCGGGAGGGCCTACGAGCAGTACTTC | CAWSPTSGRAYEQYF
- | - | TRBJ1-1 | TRBV10-2 | TGCGCCAGCAGGTCCGGGACGGGGAACACTGAAGCTTTCTTT | CASRSGTGNTEAFF
- | - | TRBJ2-7 | TRBV21-1 | TGTGCCAGCAGCAAAGAGGGGACAGACTCCGTCTACGAGCAGTACTTC | CASSKEGTDSVYEQYF
TRBD1 | few | TRBJ1-2 | TRBV9 | TGTGCCAGCAGCCCGAGGATGGGGACAGGGGAGGGCTACACCTTC | CASSPRMGTGEGYTF
TRBD1 | - | TRBJ1-5 | TRBV19 | TGTGCCAGTAGTATAGCCTCAGGGGGCTGGGGTCAGCCCCAGCATTTT | CASSIASGGWGQPQHF
- | - | TRBJ1-3 | TRBV10-1 | TGCGCCAGCAGTGAGTCCATGGCAAGTGGAAACACCATATATTTT | CASSESMASGNTIYF
- | few | TRBJ1-2 | TRBV29-1 | TGCAGCGTTGAATCCTCTCCGGGACGGAACTATGGCTACACCTTC | CSVESSPGRNYGYTF
- | - | TRBJ2-5 | TRBV5-4 | TGTGCCAGCAGCTTGGGGGGGTCCTTAGGGGAGACCCAGTACTTC | CASSLGGSLGETQYF
- | - | TRBJ2-5 | TRBV19 | TGTGCCAGTAGTATTACCAGGGGAGAGACCCAGTACTTC | CASSITRGETQYF
TRBD1 | - | TRBJ2-7 | TRBV7-8 | TGTGCCAGCAGACCAACCGGGACAGGACCATACGAGCAGTACTTC | CASRPTGTGPYEQYF
- | - | TRBJ1-1 | TRBV7-8 | TGTGCCAGCAGCTTAAGGGGTCACGGCTCGAACACTGAAGCTTTCTTT | CASSLRGHGSNTEAFF
TRBD1 | few | TRBJ1-1 | TRBV6-5 | TGTGCCAGCAGGCAACCGTCGGGACAGTTGCAAGCTTTCTTT | CASRQPSGQLQAFF
TRBD1 | few | TRBJ2-7 | TRBV10-2 | TGCGCCAGCAGTGAACAGGGGGCCTTAGGCGAGCAGTACTTC | CASSEQGALGEQYF
- | - | TRBJ1-1 | TRBV5-1 | TGCGCCAGCAGCTGGAGGGATCCCACTGAAGCTTTCTTT | CASSWRDPTEAFF
TRBD1 | - | TRBJ2-1 | TRBV10-3 | TGTGCCATCAGTGAGGGTTGGGACAGGTACAATGAGCAGTTCTTC | CAISEGWDRYNEQFF
TRBD2 | once | TRBJ2-2 | TRBV11-2 | TGTGCCAGCAGCCAACTGGCGGGAGGGTCGGGGGAGCTGTTTTTT | CASSQLAGGSGELFF
- | - | TRBJ1-1 | TRBV7-9 | TGTGCCAGCAGCACCGACCGCATGAACACTGAAGCTTTCTTT | CASSTDRMNTEAFF
- | - | TRBJ2-3 | TRBV6-5 | TGTGCCAGCAGTTCCCCTGGGACCCCACAGAGAGATACGCAGTATTTT | CASSSPGTPQRDTQYF
- | few | TRBJ1-4 | TRBV19 | TGTGCCAGTAGTACCCCCCAGGAAAAACTGTTTTTT | CASSTPQEKLFF
TRBD2 | - | TRBJ2-1 | TRBV7-3 | TGTGCCAGCAGCTTAGGCGCGGGAGGGGTCGGTGAGCAGTTCTTC | CASSLGAGGVGEQFF
TRBD1 | - | TRBJ1-4 | TRBV2 | TGTGCCACGGGACAGGGGGTCGAAAAACTGTTTTTT | CATGQGVEKLFF